What follows are 32 T cell receptor beta chains derived from one specimen sequenced in a study of blood T cell repertoires in COVID-19. Sequencing used immunoSEQ multiplex PCR; TCRdb keeps in-frame clones, though not all of them. The profile shows around 130,000 clones, roughly four fifths of them singletons. The sequencing sample was made of peripheral blood. These receptors were obtained from a human donor in a cohort sampled during active COVID-19.

V is TRBV10-3 and J is TRBJ1-1; no clear D gene. The CDR3 loop spans 13 amino acids. V was trimmed by 11 bases and J by 1 base, leaving 14 bases between them. Germline assignment: CDR1 ENHRY and CDR2 SYGVKD. The CDR3 reads CALQAAGNTEAFF. CDR3 in DNA: TGTGCCCTCCAGGCCGCTGGGAACACTGAAGCTTTCTTT.

V is TRBV27 and J is TRBJ2-1, with 7 positions matching TRBD2. Germline assignment: CDR1 MNHEY and CDR2 SMNVEV (reference sequence). The CDR3 is 17 amino acids. Unmatched junction bases numbered 13, after V lost 3 bases and J lost 5 bases. For the CDR3, the DNA is TGTGCCAGCAGTTTTTACGCCGGGACTACTATCCACAATGAGCAGTTCTTC. It codes for CASSFYAGTTIHNEQFF.

The rearrangement joins TRBV5-4 to TRBJ2-3; D unclear. There are 14 residues in the CDR3. V was clipped by 4 bases and J by 4 bases, with 13 bases between them. Germline V gives CDR1 SGHNT, CDR2 YYREEE (reference sequence). CDR3 DNA sequence: TGTGCCAGCAGCCCTCGAGGTTCTGCAGATACGCAGTATTTT. Amino acids: CASSPRGSADTQYF.

The chain links TRBV11-2 to TRBJ1-1; D is possibly TRBD1 (5 bases). Trimming pared 4 bases from V and 8 bases from J, leaving 14 bases between. Germline CDR1 reads SGHAT; CDR2 reads FQNNGV. The length of the CDR3 is 13 residues. This CDR3 reads CASSSRQGSEAFF. CDR3 nucleotide sequence: TGTGCCAGCAGCTCAAGGCAGGGCTCCGAAGCTTTCTTT.

The chain joins TRBV13 to TRBJ2-3; D possibly corresponds to TRBD2 (7 bases). The germline CDR1 and CDR2 sequences are PRHDT and FYEKMQ (reference sequence). This CDR3 comprises 16 residues. Between the trimmed V and J ends, which lost 6 bases and 2 bases, there was a span of 18 bases. Here the CDR3 reads CASREGGVPLTDTQYF. CDR3 coding DNA: TGTGCCAGCAGGGAGGGGGGGGTTCCCCTCACAGATACGCAGTATTTT.

The J gene is TRBJ2-1, the V gene TRBV5-3, with D perhaps matching TRBD2 (5 bases). TRBV5-3 is classed as an ORF, of uncertain function. The CDR3 has 15 residues. Trimming took 1 base from V and 2 from J, leaving 10 bases between them. The CDR3 loop reads CARSLKGVPYNEQFF. The DNA of the CDR3 is TGTGCCAGAAGCTTGAAGGGAGTACCCTACAATGAGCAGTTCTTC.

The chain is built from TRBV4-3 and TRBJ1-6; possible D gene TRBD1, 5 bases. Trimming took 0 bases from V and 6 from J, leaving 9 bases between them. The CDR3 spans 15 residues. CDR1 LGHNA and CDR2 YSLEER come from the germline V gene. This CDR3 reads CASSQDRGSNSPLHF. CDR3 in DNA: TGCGCCAGCAGCCAAGATCGGGGGAGTAATTCACCCCTCCACTTT.

The V call is TRBV10-3, the J call TRBJ2-3, with no clear D. The CDR3 sequence is 14 residues long. CDR1 and CDR2 from the germline V gene are ENHRY and SYGVKD. V was pared by 3 bases and J by 4 bases, with 11 bases between. CDR3 in amino acids: CAISDPRVSDTQYF. CDR3 coding DNA: TGTGCCATCAGTGATCCCCGTGTTTCAGATACGCAGTATTTT.

V and J are TRBV6-5 and TRBJ1-5; 10 bases are shared with TRBD1. V shed 9 bases, J shed 5 bases, and the junction held 4 bases outside the gene matches. The CDR3 spans 13 residues. Germline loops: CDR1 MNHEY, CDR2 SVGAGI. CDR3 sequence reads: CASLTGGDQPQHF. Here the CDR3 DNA reads TGTGCCAGTCTGACAGGGGGCGATCAGCCCCAGCATTTT.

V usage is TRBV4-3 and J usage is TRBJ2-3; D call uncertain. The germline CDR1 and CDR2 sequences are LGHNA and YSLEER. Deletions cut 0 bases from V and 0 bases from J, with 13 bases between. This CDR3 contains 17 residues. The CDR3 nucleotides read TGCGCCAGCAGCCAAGATAGAGGTAGCATCAGCACAGATACGCAGTATTTT. Translated: CASSQDRGSISTDTQYF.

This clone has just a few counts. The gene calls are TRBV7-2 and TRBJ2-6; D gene unclear. This CDR3 has 17 residues. Deletions cut 7 bases from V and 4 bases from J, with 20 bases between. Germline lookup yields CDR1 SGHTA and CDR2 FQGNSA. The CDR3 region is CASTIRKELRGANVLTF. The CDR3 DNA sequence: TGTGCCAGCACCATAAGAAAGGAACTGAGGGGGGCCAACGTCCTGACTTTC.

The gene calls are TRBV4-1 and TRBJ1-2; TRBD1 agrees at 9 bases. Germline CDR1 reads MGHRA; CDR2 reads YSYEKL. The CDR3 covers 13 residues. The junction had 1 base not matched to a gene; V was cut back by 6 bases and J by 2 bases. CDR3 loop: CASRGTGNYGYTF. The CDR3 nucleotides are TGCGCCAGCAGAGGGACAGGGAACTATGGCTACACCTTC.

V usage is TRBV10-1 and J usage is TRBJ1-1; the D gene is possibly TRBD1 (6 bases). The CDR3 runs 14 residues. The germline gives CDR1 WNHNN, CDR2 SYGVQD (reference sequence). V was cut by 0 bases and J by 5 bases, with 10 bases left in between. DNA of the CDR3: TGCGCCAGCAGTGAGTCATTGCAGGGGACTGAAGCTTTCTTT. This translates into CASSESLQGTEAFF.

This chain uses TRBV7-2 with TRBJ1-4; D is ambiguous. CDR1 is SGHTA and CDR2 is FQGNSA in the germline V gene. V was pared by 4 bases and J by 0 bases, with 6 bases between. The CDR3 extends over 14 amino acids. CDR3 sequence (DNA): TGTGCCAGCAGCTATCAGGCAACTAATGAAAAACTGTTTTTT. Amino acid sequence: CASSYQATNEKLFF.

This clone was recorded once. The V gene is TRBV3-1 (or the pseudogene TRBV3-2), the J gene TRBJ2-3; 12 bases are a match to TRBD2. Germline CDR1 is LGHDT and CDR2 is YNNKEL (reference sequence). Germline trimming cut 2 bases from V and 2 bases from J; bases unmatched to any gene: 2. This CDR3 contains 16 residues. The CDR3 coding sequence is TGTGCCAGCAGCCAACTAGCGGGGGGGCCCACAGATACGCAGTATTTT. It codes for CASSQLAGGPTDTQYF.

This chain links TRBV5-1 with TRBJ2-3; weak D call: TRBD2 (5 bases). This CDR3 is built from 17 residues. Trimming removed 4 bases at V and 2 bases at J, with 20 bases between. Germline V gene data show CDR1 as SGHRS and CDR2 as YFSETQ. The CDR3 coding sequence is TGCGCCAGCAGCACCCTAGGTCCTAGCCCTTCCACAGATACGCAGTATTTT. It yields the protein CASSTLGPSPSTDTQYF.

This clone was observed a few times. V is TRBV15 and J is TRBJ2-7; possibly TRBD1 for D (6 bases). V was clipped by 4 bases and J by 1 base, with 20 bases between them. Germline values: CDR1 LNHNV, CDR2 YYDKDF (reference sequence). The CDR3 runs to 17 residues. Here the CDR3 reads CATSKGHPILDSYEQYF. The CDR3 coding sequence is TGTGCCACCAGCAAGGGACACCCGATATTAGATTCCTACGAGCAGTACTTC.

The chain links TRBV7-9 to TRBJ2-2; weak D call: TRBD2 (5 bases). The CDR3 is made up of 11 amino acids. Germline CDR1 and CDR2: SEHNR and FQNEAQ (reference sequence). With 5 bases removed from V and 8 bases from J, the gap between germline ends came to 6 bases. The CDR3 sequence is CASSRGGELFF. In DNA form, the CDR3 reads TGTGCCAGCAGCCGCGGGGGGGAGCTGTTTTTT.

The rearrangement uses TRBV4-1 and TRBJ1-1; TRBD1 might be the D (6 bases). Germline CDR1 reads MGHRA; CDR2 reads YSYEKL. This CDR3 is built from 15 residues. V lost 2 bases and J lost 8, with 18 bases in between. The CDR3 DNA reads as TGCGCCAGCAGCCAACAAGATTTCGGGGGGCAGGAAGCTTTCTTT. It specifies CASSQQDFGGQEAFF.

The chain carries TRBV24-1 and TRBJ2-5; 10 positions match TRBD2. CDR1 is KGHDR and CDR2 is SFDVKD in the germline V gene. The CDR3 spans 16 residues. V was pared by 1 base and J by 5 bases, with 6 bases of the junction left unmatched. CDR3 loop: CATSDFERGGRETQYF. As DNA, the CDR3 is TGTGCCACCAGTGATTTCGAGCGGGGGGGCCGGGAGACCCAGTACTTC.

The chain is built from TRBV4-1 and TRBJ2-1; 14 bases align to TRBD2. Per germline, CDR1 MGHRA and CDR2 YSYEKL. Trimming cost V 4 bases and J 8 bases; bases outside gene matches: 4. This CDR3 has 15 residues. The DNA for the CDR3 is TGCGCCAGCAGCCTCGGACTAGCGGGGGGTGATGAGCAGTTCTTC. Amino acid sequence: CASSLGLAGGDEQFF.

This rearrangement joins TRBV11-2 to TRBJ2-3, with 12 nucleotides matching TRBD2. The CDR3 consists of 19 residues. Germline V gives CDR1 SGHAT, CDR2 FQNNGV. J lost 0 bases, V lost 0 bases, and 7 bases had no gene match. In nucleotides, the CDR3 is TGTGCCAGCAGCTTAGATGGGCTAGCGGGGGGGATTAGCACAGATACGCAGTATTTT. Amino acids: CASSLDGLAGGISTDTQYF. The full variable domain, rest sourced from reference TRBV11-2 and TRBJ2-3, is EAGVAQSPRYKIIEKRQSVAFWCNPISGHATLYWYQQILGQGPKLLIQFQNNGVVDDSQLPKDRFSAERLKGVDSTLKIQPAKLEDSAVYLCASSLDGLAGGISTDTQYFGPGTRLTVL.

The V and J genes are TRBV11-2 and TRBJ2-2; TRBD1 matches 7 bases. In germline, CDR1 is SGHAT, CDR2 FQNNGV. CDR3 length: 15 residues. After removal of 5 bases from V and 5 bases from J, the junction contained 8 bases not matched to a gene. The CDR3 spells CASSPRQGRTGELFF. The CDR3 DNA sequence: TGTGCCAGCAGCCCTCGACAGGGCCGGACCGGGGAGCTGTTTTTT.

The chain recombines TRBV19 with TRBJ1-6; 7 nucleotides line up with TRBD1. Germline V gene data show CDR1 as LNHDA and CDR2 as SQIVND (reference sequence). J was trimmed by 8 bases and V by 6 bases; bases with no gene match: 16. This CDR3 is built from 17 residues. CDR3 nucleotide sequence: TGTGCCAGTAGAAATACTTTTCGACAGGGTTCGGATTCACCCCTCCACTTT. Translation gives CASRNTFRQGSDSPLHF.

Comment on this clone: Other DNA sequences in this sample translate to the same CDR3. This chain joins TRBV7-2 and TRBJ2-1, with 10 bases that match TRBD2. The CDR3 is 15 amino acids. Germline trimming cut 2 bases from V and 7 bases from J; bases unmatched to any gene: 5. Germline CDR1 is SGHTA and CDR2 is FQGNSA. The CDR3 here is CASSLTSGGANEQFF. CDR3 coding DNA: TGTGCCAGCAGCTTAACGAGCGGGGGGGCAAATGAGCAGTTCTTC.

In its sample, this clone was seen once. This chain uses TRBV7-6 with TRBJ1-1; D is perhaps TRBD1 (6 bases). Germline lookup yields CDR1 SGHVS and CDR2 FNYEAQ. The V end was cut by 5 bases, the J end by 2 bases, with 15 bases between. The CDR3 has 15 amino acids. The CDR3 here is CASSPMTGLNTEAFF. CDR3 coding DNA: TGTGCCAGCAGCCCAATGACAGGATTAAACACTGAAGCTTTCTTT. Filled out from reference TRBV7-6 and TRBJ1-1, the complete variable domain reads GAGVSQSPRYKVTKRGQDVALRCDPISGHVSLYWYRQALGQGPEFLTYFNYEAQQDKSGLPNDRFSAERPEGSISTLTIQRTEQRDSAMYRCASSPMTGLNTEAFFGQGTRLTVV.

The CDR3 DNA is TGCGCCAGCAGCCGAACCTCGGACTCGTTCACAGATACGCAGTATTTT. This translates into CASSRTSDSFTDTQYF. The chain combines TRBV4-1 with TRBJ2-3; weak D call: TRBD2 (5 bases). The CDR3 has 16 amino acids. V was shortened by 4 bases and J by 2 bases, with 16 bases between the two germline ends. Germline lookup yields CDR1 MGHRA and CDR2 YSYEKL.

J is TRBJ2-4 and V is TRBV3-1 (or the pseudogene TRBV3-2); 7 bases are shared with TRBD2. The CDR3 loop spans 17 amino acids. The germline gives CDR1 LGHDT, CDR2 YNNKEL (reference sequence). The V and J ends lost 0 bases and 1 base, in that order; junction bases with no gene match: 6. The DNA of the CDR3 is TGTGCCAGCAGCCAAGATTTCCAGCGGGGTGCCAAAAACATTCAGTACTTC. Amino acids: CASSQDFQRGAKNIQYF.

The rearrangement joins TRBV3-1 (or the pseudogene TRBV3-2) to TRBJ2-3; 10 bases map to TRBD2. The CDR3 loop spans 18 amino acids. Germline V gene lookup returns CDR1 LGHDT and CDR2 YNNKEL (reference sequence). The junction had 10 bases not matched to a gene; V was cut back by 1 base and J by 3 bases. The CDR3, as DNA: TGTGCCAGCAGCCAAGTCCTAGCGGGGGCCGGGCGAACAGATACGCAGTATTTT. Translation gives CASSQVLAGAGRTDTQYF.

This chain uses TRBV3-1 (or the pseudogene TRBV3-2) with TRBJ2-3; the D gene is possibly TRBD2 (7 bases). The CDR3 runs to 19 residues. Germline values: CDR1 LGHDT, CDR2 YNNKEL (reference sequence). The germline V and J ends were trimmed by 4 bases and 0 bases, with 23 bases remaining between them. DNA of the CDR3: TGTGCCAGCAGCCGCCTAGGACGGGGGGCCGATATAAGCACAGATACGCAGTATTTT. It yields the protein CASSRLGRGADISTDTQYF.

The chain joins TRBV2 to TRBJ2-5; D gene unclear. This CDR3 is built from 14 residues. V gave up 2 bases and J gave up 0 bases, with 7 bases separating them. Per the germline V gene, CDR1 is SNHLY and CDR2 is FYNNEI. The CDR3: CASSESYNQETQYF. In DNA form, the CDR3 reads TGTGCCAGCAGTGAATCGTACAACCAAGAGACCCAGTACTTC.

The CDR3 spells CASRPDRGSGNTIYF. The CDR3 nucleotides read TGTGCCAGCAGGCCAGACAGGGGATCTGGAAACACCATATATTTT. The rearrangement joins TRBV2 to TRBJ1-3, with 8 bases aligning to TRBD1. V lost 6 bases, J lost 1 base, and 5 bases stayed unmatched. Germline-derived CDR1 and CDR2 are SNHLY and FYNNEI. The CDR3 spans 15 residues.